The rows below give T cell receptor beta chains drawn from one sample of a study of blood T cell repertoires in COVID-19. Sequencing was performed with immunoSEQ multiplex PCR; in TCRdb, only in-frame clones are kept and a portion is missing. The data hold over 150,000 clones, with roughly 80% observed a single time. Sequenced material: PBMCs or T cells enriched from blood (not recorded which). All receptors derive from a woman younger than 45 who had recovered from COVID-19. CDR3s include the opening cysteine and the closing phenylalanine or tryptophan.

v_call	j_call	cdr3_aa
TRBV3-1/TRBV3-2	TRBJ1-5	CASSQDRGNQPQHF
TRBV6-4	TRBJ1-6	CASRGDSFVSPLHF
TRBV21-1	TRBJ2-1	CASSSGTGDYNEQFF
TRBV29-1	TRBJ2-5	CSVEGLGTSETQYF
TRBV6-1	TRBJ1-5	CASHHDRMGNQPQHF
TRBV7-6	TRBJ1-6	CASSLGPDGMCALHF
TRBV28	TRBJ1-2	CASSGGQGSGYTF
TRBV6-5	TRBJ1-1	CASRPRYRGGTEAFF
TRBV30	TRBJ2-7	CAWSDTGEYEQYF
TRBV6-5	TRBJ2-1	CASRGVKTYNEQFF
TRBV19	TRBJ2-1	CASSISGTSGIYNEQFF
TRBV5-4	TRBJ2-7	CASSSIYEQYF
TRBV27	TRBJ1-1	CASSLDRARGYTEAFF
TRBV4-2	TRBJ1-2	CASSQDLSIAGVNYGYTF
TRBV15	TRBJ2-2	CATSRLALRSNTGELFF
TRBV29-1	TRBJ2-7	CSVVSGRGYEQYF
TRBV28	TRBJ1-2	CASSSALGTGLSYGYTF
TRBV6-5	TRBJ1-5	CASSYDRAGQPQHF
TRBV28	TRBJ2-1	CASSFTGTNEQFF
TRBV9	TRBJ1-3	CASSPRGNTIYF
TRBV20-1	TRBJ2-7	CSASPRDEQYF
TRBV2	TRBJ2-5	CASRGAGGQETQYF
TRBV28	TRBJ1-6	CASKVEDSPLHF
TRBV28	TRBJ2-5	CASSFPLGGGETQYF
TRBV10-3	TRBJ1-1	CAISSSGAEAFF
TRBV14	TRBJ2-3	CASSQDNGLARADTQYF
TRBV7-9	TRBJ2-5	CASSLYGSGETQYF
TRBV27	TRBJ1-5	CASSLGSNQPQHF
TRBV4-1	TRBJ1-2	CASSQDPQGRINYGYTF
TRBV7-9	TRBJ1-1	CASSAGQGANTEAFF
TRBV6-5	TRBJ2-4	CASVLDTIAKNIQYF
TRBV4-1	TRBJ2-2	CASSRDSPPNTGELFF
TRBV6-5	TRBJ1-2	CASRFDRVAISSGTF
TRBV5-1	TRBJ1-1	CASSSTGGSGTEAFF
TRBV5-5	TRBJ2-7	CASSSSLDRVQQYF
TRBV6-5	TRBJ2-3	CASSLDRGKDTQYF
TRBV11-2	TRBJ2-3	CASSLGYGGGRGLLDTQYF
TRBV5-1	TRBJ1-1	CASSRSGNTEAFF
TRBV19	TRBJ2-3	CASSITGADTQYF
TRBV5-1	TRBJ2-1	CASSAERGLAGVSYNEQFF
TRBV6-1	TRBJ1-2	CASSEQGSPVYGYTF
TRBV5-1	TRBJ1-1	CASSLVQAGTEAFF
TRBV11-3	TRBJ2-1	CASSSQGASTYNEQFF
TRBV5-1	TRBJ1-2	CASSLGFGLGGYTF
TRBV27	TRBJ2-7	CASYPMGQAHEQYF
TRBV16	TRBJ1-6	CASSPSRDYNSPLHF
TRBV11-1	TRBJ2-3	CASSLGGSGTQYF
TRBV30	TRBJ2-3	CAWSLAGGGADTQYF
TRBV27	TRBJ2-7	CASSLSAGYEQYF
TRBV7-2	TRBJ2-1	CASSLRGIGLASGEQFF
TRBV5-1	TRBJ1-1	CASSLESSNTEAFF
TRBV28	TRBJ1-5	CASSLIRAPQHF